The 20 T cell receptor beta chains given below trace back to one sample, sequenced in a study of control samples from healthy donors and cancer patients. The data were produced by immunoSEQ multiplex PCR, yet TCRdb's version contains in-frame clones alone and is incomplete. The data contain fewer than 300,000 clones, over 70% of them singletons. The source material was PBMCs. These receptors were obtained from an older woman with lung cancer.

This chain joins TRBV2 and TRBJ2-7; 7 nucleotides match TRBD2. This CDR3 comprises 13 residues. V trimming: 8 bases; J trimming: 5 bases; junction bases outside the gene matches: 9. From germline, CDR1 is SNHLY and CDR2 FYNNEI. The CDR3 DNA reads TGTGCCAGCTTAAGGCAGCGGGACCACGAGCAGTACTTC. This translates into CASLRQRDHEQYF. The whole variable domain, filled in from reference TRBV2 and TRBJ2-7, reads EPEVTQTPSHQVTQMGQEVILRCVPISNHLYFYWYRQILGQKVEFLVSFYNNEISEKSEIFDDQFSVERPDGSNFTLKIRSTKLEDSAMYFCASLRQRDHEQYFGPGTRLTVT.

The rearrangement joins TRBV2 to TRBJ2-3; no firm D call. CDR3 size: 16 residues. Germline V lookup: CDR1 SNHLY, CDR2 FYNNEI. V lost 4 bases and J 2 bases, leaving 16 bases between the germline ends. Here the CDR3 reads CASSVSTNPLTDTQYF. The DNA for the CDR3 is TGTGCCAGCAGTGTGTCGACAAATCCGCTCACAGATACGCAGTATTTT.

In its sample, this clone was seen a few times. As DNA, the CDR3 is TGTGCCAGCAGTGACCCCACTGGCGGGGGGGCGACAGATACGCAGTATTTT. Translating gives CASSDPTGGGATDTQYF. The chain joins TRBV25-1 to TRBJ2-3; 9 bases align to TRBD2. The CDR3 is 17 residues long. After removal of 3 bases from V and 3 bases from J, the junction contained 10 bases not matched to a gene. The germline V gene has CDR1 MGHDK and CDR2 SYGVNS.

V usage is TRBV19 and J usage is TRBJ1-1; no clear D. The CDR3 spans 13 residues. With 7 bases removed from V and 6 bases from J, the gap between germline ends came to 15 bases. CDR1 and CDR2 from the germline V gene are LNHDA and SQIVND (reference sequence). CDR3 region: CASTTSHGAEAFF. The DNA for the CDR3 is TGTGCCAGTACCACCTCCCACGGGGCTGAAGCTTTCTTT.

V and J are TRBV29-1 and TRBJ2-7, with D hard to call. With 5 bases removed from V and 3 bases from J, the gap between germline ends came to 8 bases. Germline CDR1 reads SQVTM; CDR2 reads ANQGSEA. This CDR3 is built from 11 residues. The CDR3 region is CSVTRRYEQYF. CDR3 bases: TGCAGCGTTACAAGACGCTACGAGCAGTACTTC.

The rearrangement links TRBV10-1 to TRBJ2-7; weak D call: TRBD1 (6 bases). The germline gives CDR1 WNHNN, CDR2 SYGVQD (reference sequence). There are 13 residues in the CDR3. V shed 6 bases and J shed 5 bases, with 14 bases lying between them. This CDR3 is CASSAQQGDEQYF. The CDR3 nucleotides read TGCGCCAGCAGCGCACAACAGGGTGACGAGCAGTACTTC.

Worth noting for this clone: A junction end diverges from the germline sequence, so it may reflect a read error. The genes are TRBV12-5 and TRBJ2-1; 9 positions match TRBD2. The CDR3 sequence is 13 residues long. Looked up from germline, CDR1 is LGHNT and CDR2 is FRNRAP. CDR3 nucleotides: TGTGCTAGTGGTTTGGGCAGCGGGGGGCTCATACTCTTC. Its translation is CASGLGSGGLILF.

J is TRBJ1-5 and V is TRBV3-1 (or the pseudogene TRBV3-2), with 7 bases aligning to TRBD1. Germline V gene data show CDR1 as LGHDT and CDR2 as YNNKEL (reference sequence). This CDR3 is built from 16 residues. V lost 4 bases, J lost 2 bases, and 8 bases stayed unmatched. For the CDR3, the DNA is TGTGCCAGCAGCCGGTCCGGGGGGACAGGCAATCAGCCCCAGCATTTT. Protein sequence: CASSRSGGTGNQPQHF.

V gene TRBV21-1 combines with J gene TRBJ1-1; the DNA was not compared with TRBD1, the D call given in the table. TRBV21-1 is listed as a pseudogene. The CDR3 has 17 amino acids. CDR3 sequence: CASSKYSAGGEHTEAFF. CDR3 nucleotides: TGTGCCAGCAGCAAATACTCGGCAGGGGGAGAACACACTGAAGCTTTCTTT.

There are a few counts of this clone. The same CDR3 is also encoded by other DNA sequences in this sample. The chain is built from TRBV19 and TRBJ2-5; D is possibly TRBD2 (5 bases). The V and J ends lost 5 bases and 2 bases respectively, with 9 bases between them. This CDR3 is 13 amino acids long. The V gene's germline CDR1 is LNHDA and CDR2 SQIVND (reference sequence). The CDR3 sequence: CASSGVAQETQYF. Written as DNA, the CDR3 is TGTGCCAGTAGTGGGGTAGCGCAAGAGACCCAGTACTTC. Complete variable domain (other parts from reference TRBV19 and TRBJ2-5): DGGITQSPKYLFRKEGQNVTLSCEQNLNHDAMYWYRQDPGQGLRLIYYSQIVNDFQKGDIAEGYSVSREKKESFPLTVTSAQKNPTAFYLCASSGVAQETQYFGPGTRLLVL.

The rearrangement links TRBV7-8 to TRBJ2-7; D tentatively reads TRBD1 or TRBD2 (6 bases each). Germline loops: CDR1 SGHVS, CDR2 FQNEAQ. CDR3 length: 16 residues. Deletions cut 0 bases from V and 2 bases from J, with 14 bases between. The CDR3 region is CASSLAIQGRTYEQYF. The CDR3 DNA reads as TGTGCCAGCAGCTTAGCGATCCAGGGGAGGACCTACGAGCAGTACTTC.

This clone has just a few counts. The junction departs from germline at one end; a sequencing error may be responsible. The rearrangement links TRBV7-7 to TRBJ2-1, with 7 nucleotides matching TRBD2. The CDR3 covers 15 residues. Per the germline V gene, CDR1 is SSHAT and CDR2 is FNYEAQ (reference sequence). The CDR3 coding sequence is TGTGCTAGCAGCCGGACTAGTAGCGTTCAGGATGAGCAGTTCTTC. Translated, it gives CASSRTSSVQDEQFF.

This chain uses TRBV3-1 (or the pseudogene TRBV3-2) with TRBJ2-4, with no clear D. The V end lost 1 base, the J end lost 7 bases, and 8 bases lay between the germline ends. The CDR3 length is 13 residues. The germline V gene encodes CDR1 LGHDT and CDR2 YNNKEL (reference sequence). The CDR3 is CASSQGIPNIQYF. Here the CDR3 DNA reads TGTGCCAGCAGCCAAGGAATCCCCAACATTCAGTACTTC.

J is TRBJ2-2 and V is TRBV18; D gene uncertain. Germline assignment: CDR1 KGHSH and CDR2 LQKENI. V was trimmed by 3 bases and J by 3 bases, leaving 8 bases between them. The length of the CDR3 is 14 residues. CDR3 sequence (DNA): TGTGCCAGCTCACCTCTGGCCCACACCGGGGAGCTGTTTTTT. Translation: CASSPLAHTGELFF.

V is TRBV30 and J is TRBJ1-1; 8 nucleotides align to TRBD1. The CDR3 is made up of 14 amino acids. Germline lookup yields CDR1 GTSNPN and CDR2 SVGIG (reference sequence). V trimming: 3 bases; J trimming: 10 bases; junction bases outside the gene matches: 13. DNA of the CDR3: TGTGCCTGGAGGGAACAAATCCGACAGGGGACAGCTTTCTTT. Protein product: CAWREQIRQGTAFF.

CDR3 residues: CASSLSMEGNTEAFF. DNA for the CDR3: TGTGCCAGCAGTTTATCGATGGAGGGGAACACTGAAGCTTTCTTT. The V call is TRBV27, the J call TRBJ1-1; D unclear. Per germline, CDR1 MNHEY and CDR2 SMNVEV (reference sequence). This CDR3 contains 15 residues. V was shortened by 0 bases and J by 1 base, with 9 bases between the two germline ends.

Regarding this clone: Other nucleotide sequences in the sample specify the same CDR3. CDR3 DNA sequence: TGCGCCAGCAGCTTGGATGGGGGCGGCACAGATACGCAGTATTTT. Protein product: CASSLDGGGTDTQYF. This sequence joins TRBV5-1 and TRBJ2-3, with a tentative D call TRBD1 (6 bases). V lost 0 bases, J lost 1 base, and 9 bases lay in between. Germline CDR1 and CDR2: SGHRS and YFSETQ. The CDR3 is 15 residues long.

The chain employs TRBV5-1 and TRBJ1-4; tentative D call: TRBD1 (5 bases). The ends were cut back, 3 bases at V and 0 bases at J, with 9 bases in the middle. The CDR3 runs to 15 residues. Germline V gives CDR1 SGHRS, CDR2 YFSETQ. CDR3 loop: CASSYGGPTNEKLFF. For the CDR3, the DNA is TGCGCCAGCAGCTACGGGGGACCAACTAATGAAAAACTGTTTTTT.

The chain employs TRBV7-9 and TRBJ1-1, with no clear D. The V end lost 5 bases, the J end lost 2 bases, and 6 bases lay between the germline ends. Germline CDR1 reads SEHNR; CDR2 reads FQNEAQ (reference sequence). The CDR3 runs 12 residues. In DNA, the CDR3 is TGTGCCAGCAGCACTCCAAACACTGAAGCTTTCTTT. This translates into CASSTPNTEAFF.

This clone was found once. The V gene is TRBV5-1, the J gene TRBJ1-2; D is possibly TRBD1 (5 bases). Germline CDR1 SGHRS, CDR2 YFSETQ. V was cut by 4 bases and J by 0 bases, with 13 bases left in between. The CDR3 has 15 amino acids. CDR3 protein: CASSLDEGSNYGYTF. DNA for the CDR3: TGCGCCAGCAGCCTGGACGAGGGGTCTAACTATGGCTACACCTTC. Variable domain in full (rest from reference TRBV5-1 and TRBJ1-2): KAGVTQTPRYLIKTRGQQVTLSCSPISGHRSVSWYQQTPGQGLQFLFEYFSETQRNKGNFPGRFSGRQFSNSRSEMNVSTLELGDSALYLCASSLDEGSNYGYTFGSGTRLTVV.